These 18 T cell receptor beta chains were all obtained from the same sample, sequenced in a study of identical twins. TCRdb analysed the 5' RACE reads with MiXCR anew, one entry per CDR3 protein. The sample has 1.5 million or so distinct CDR3 sequences, around 33% seen once. The sequenced sample consisted of cord blood. Source of these receptors: a newborn girl in good health.

The chain recombines TRBV7-6 with TRBJ2-2; 9 bases are a match to TRBD1. Germline trimming cut 3 bases from V and 7 bases from J; bases unmatched to any gene: 6. The CDR3 has 15 amino acids. Per the germline V gene, CDR1 is SGHVS and CDR2 is FNYEAQ. This CDR3 is CASSLGTGMSGELFF. For the CDR3, the DNA is TGTGCCAGCAGCTTGGGGACAGGGATGAGCGGGGAGCTGTTTTTT.

The V gene is TRBV20-1, the J gene TRBJ1-2, with D possibly matching TRBD1 (5 bases). Per the germline V gene, CDR1 is DFQATT and CDR2 is SNEGSKA (reference sequence). The CDR3 spans 13 residues. Trimming removed 6 bases at V and 4 bases at J, with 15 bases between. The CDR3 DNA sequence: TGCAGTGCGGGGGGTCGGGCGAGCTATGGCTACACCTTC. It specifies CSAGGRASYGYTF.

This clonotype has a count of ten or more. The chain employs TRBV10-3 and TRBJ2-5, with D unresolved. The germline gives CDR1 ENHRY, CDR2 SYGVKD. Trimming took off 7 bases at V and 2 bases at J, with 11 bases between the two ends. This CDR3 region has 13 residues. The CDR3 sequence: CAINDMQQETQYF. CDR3 sequence (DNA): TGTGCCATCAACGACATGCAACAAGAGACCCAGTACTTC.

This chain uses TRBV9 with TRBJ2-5; D is undetermined. Between the trimmed V and J ends, which lost 0 bases and 0 bases, there was a span of 12 bases. Germline loops: CDR1 SGDLS, CDR2 YYNGEE. This CDR3 spans 16 amino acids. DNA of the CDR3: TGTGCCAGCAGCGTAGCCCTCCGGCGGTACCAAGAGACCCAGTACTTC. Encoded protein: CASSVALRRYQETQYF. Filled out from reference TRBV9 and TRBJ2-5, the complete variable domain reads DSGVTQTPKHLITATGQRVTLRCSPRSGDLSVYWYQQSLDQGLQFLIQYYNGEERAKGNILERFSAQQFPDLHSELNLSSLELGDSALYFCASSVALRRYQETQYFGPGTRLLVL.

Comments on this clonotype: At one end, the junction sequence differs from germline, possibly due to a read error. The chain couples TRBV6-1 to TRBJ1-2, with 7 bases that match TRBD1. The germline CDR1 and CDR2 sequences are MNHNS and SASEGT. This CDR3 region has 17 residues. CDR3 residues: CVSSEVLRGRGEYGYTF. The CDR3 DNA reads TGTGTCAGCAGTGAAGTGCTGAGGGGGCGCGGGGAGTATGGCTACACCTTC.

As DNA, the CDR3 is TGTGCCAGCAGCCGGTGGAGGGCCGCCAATGAGCAGTTCTTC. It codes for CASSRWRAANEQFF. The chain employs TRBV5-6 and TRBJ2-1; possibly TRBD2 for D (6 bases). This CDR3 is built from 14 residues. Germline V gene data show CDR1 as SGHDT and CDR2 as YYEEEE. V was cut by 4 bases and J by 6 bases, with 14 bases left in between.

This chain joins TRBV20-1 and TRBJ1-1; a weak D match, TRBD1 (5 bases). Trimming took off 5 bases at V and 9 bases at J, with 16 bases between the two ends. The germline V gene has CDR1 DFQATT and CDR2 SNEGSKA (reference sequence). The CDR3 sequence is 12 residues long. CDR3: CSAPGAGNKAFF. DNA for the CDR3: TGCAGTGCTCCCGGGGCGGGAAACAAAGCTTTCTTT.

The rearrangement links TRBV20-1 to TRBJ2-4, with 11 nucleotides matching TRBD2. Germline trimming cut 1 base from V and 13 bases from J; bases unmatched to any gene: 15. The CDR3 is 16 residues long. Germline values: CDR1 DFQATT, CDR2 SNEGSKA (reference sequence). The CDR3 is CSARALDSGRAYEQYF. The CDR3 coding sequence is TGCAGTGCTAGAGCCCTTGATAGCGGGAGGGCATATGAGCAGTACTTC.

This sequence joins TRBV2 and TRBJ2-7; 10 bases fit TRBD1. Germline V gives CDR1 SNHLY, CDR2 FYNNEI. V gave up 3 bases and J gave up 3 bases; unmatched junction bases: 5. The length of the CDR3 is 15 residues. The CDR3 is CASSELDRGDYEQYF. The CDR3 DNA sequence: TGTGCCAGCAGTGAGTTGGACAGGGGGGACTACGAGCAGTACTTC.

The table lists this clonotype with a few counts. V is TRBV29-1 and J is TRBJ2-7; D may be TRBD2 (6 bases). The CDR3 is made up of 15 amino acids. The V gene lost 1 base and the J gene lost 7 bases, with 20 bases spanning the gap. CDR1 and CDR2 from the germline V gene are SQVTM and ANQGSEA. CDR3 bases: TGCAGCGTTGAAGGGGACTTTAGTTCATACAATGAGCAGTACTTC. It is translated as CSVEGDFSSYNEQYF.

The chain recombines TRBV2 with TRBJ1-5; a weak D match, TRBD1 (5 bases). In germline, CDR1 is SNHLY, CDR2 FYNNEI. Trimming removed 2 bases from V and 0 bases from J, with 11 bases in between. CDR3 length equals 16 residues. The CDR3 loop is CASSETAGFSNQPQHF. CDR3 nucleotide sequence: TGTGCCAGCAGTGAAACGGCAGGGTTTAGCAATCAGCCCCAGCATTTT.

In this sample, this clonotype turned up a few times. The chain links TRBV20-1 to TRBJ2-4; TRBD2 might be the D (5 bases). The last part of the DNA fits TRBJ2-7 better; the J call may be wrong. CDR1 is DFQATT, CDR2 SNEGSKA, per germline (reference sequence). This CDR3 is 10 amino acids long. The CDR3 region has the DNA TGCAGTGCTGGACTTGACGAGCAGTACTTC. This translates into CSAGLDEQYF.

This clonotype was recorded a few times. The chain combines TRBV27 with TRBJ1-1; D is possibly TRBD1 (6 bases). CDR3 size: 15 residues. Germline assignment: CDR1 MNHEY and CDR2 SMNVEV (reference sequence). Trimming pared 0 bases from V and 6 bases from J, leaving 14 bases between. Written as DNA, the CDR3 is TGTGCCAGCAGTTTATCACGGGGGCCCTACGCTGAAGCTTTCTTT. Its translation: CASSLSRGPYAEAFF.

The V call is TRBV9, the J call TRBJ2-5; D gene ambiguous. Germline V CDR1 and CDR2: SGDLS, YYNGEE. This CDR3 contains 13 residues. V was cut by 0 bases and J by 0 bases, with 3 bases left in between. The CDR3 region is CASSVGNQETQYF. The DNA for the CDR3 is TGTGCCAGCAGCGTAGGAAACCAAGAGACCCAGTACTTC.

The gene calls are TRBV20-1 and TRBJ1-1; D is possibly TRBD1 (5 bases). CDR1 is DFQATT, CDR2 SNEGSKA, per germline (reference sequence). The CDR3 length is 13 residues. The V gene lost 2 bases and the J gene lost 1 base, with 8 bases spanning the gap. Here the CDR3 DNA reads TGCAGTGCTAGAAATCAGGGGAACACTGAAGCTTTCTTT. Translation gives CSARNQGNTEAFF.

This clonotype occurred a few times. The rearrangement links TRBV4-2 to TRBJ2-1; the D gene is possibly TRBD2 (6 bases). The CDR3 is 16 amino acids. The V end was cut by 0 bases, the J end by 4 bases, with 13 bases between. Germline CDR1 and CDR2: LGHNA and YNFKEQ. CDR3 nucleotide sequence: TGTGCCAGCAGCCAAGATACCAGCGGGCCTTACAATGAGCAGTTCTTC. It specifies CASSQDTSGPYNEQFF.

The genes are TRBV9 and TRBJ2-3, with 10 bases lining up with TRBD2. Germline V gene lookup returns CDR1 SGDLS and CDR2 YYNGEE. This CDR3 is 15 amino acids long. V shed 3 bases and J 2 bases; nucleotides not matched to a gene: 3. CDR3 sequence reads: CASSGGTSVTDTQYF. The CDR3 DNA reads as TGTGCCAGCAGCGGCGGGACTAGCGTCACAGATACGCAGTATTTT.

The rearrangement links TRBV27 to TRBJ1-5, with D possibly TRBD1 on 5 matching bases. Germline assignment: CDR1 MNHEY and CDR2 SMNVEV (reference sequence). Trimming took off 2 bases at V and 0 bases at J, with 14 bases between the two ends. CDR3 length: 17 residues. The DNA of the CDR3 is TGTGCCAGCAGTTTAAAGGCAGGGACGATTAGCAATCAGCCCCAGCATTTT. It encodes CASSLKAGTISNQPQHF.